This T cell receptor beta chain is from a study of STAT5B mutations in CD4+ large granular lymphocyte leukemia. This clone came up a few times. The target antigen is unknown. Trimming at V came to 7 bases and at J to 2 bases, leaving 3 bases not matched to a gene. Germline CDR1 and CDR2: MNHEY and SVGAGI. The CDR3 has 13 amino acids. Whole-study findings and limits: 8/27 top patient clones versus 2/35 control clones were TRBV06-family.

Sequencing was at survey level. The protocol was immunoSEQ multiplex PCR, while the TCRdb copy is restricted to in-frame clones and leaves out a portion. The sample lists roughly 19,000 clones; 70% were seen once. The sequenced material came from CD4+ T cells from blood buffy coats. This clonotype originated in a human donor in good health. The V and J genes are TRBV6-5 and TRBJ1-2; 8 positions agree with TRBD1. This chain's CDR3 is CASKRTGNYGYTF. The CDR3 DNA is TGTGCCAGCAAGAGGACAGGGAACTATGGCTACACCTTC.